These 19 T cell receptor beta chains were sequenced from one sample in a study of cytomegalovirus exposure and HLA in healthy donors. 60 Vbeta and 13 Jbeta primers were used in PCR. Sequencing was performed with immunoSEQ multiplex PCR; in TCRdb, only in-frame clones are kept and a portion is missing. The table records over 150,000 clones, roughly 80% of them present only once. The material sequenced was PBMCs. These receptor sequences come from a woman in her 30s in good health and CMV-seropositive.

V is TRBV5-1 and J is TRBJ2-1, with a tentative D call TRBD2 (5 bases). Trimming cost V 0 bases and J 8 bases, with 6 bases left between them. Germline V lookup: CDR1 SGHRS, CDR2 YFSETQ. CDR3 length: 12 amino acids. CDR3 in amino acids: CASSLVGDEQFF. The CDR3 DNA reads TGCGCCAGCAGCTTGGTCGGGGATGAGCAGTTCTTC.

Remarks on this clone: The limits of the CDR3 on the DNA are not certain, so only TCRdb's listed CDR3 is given. V and J are TRBV5-1 and TRBJ2-1; no check of the table's D call, TRBD1, against the DNA was made. The CDR3 is 12 residues long, ends included. Germline lookup yields CDR1 SGHRS and CDR2 YFSETQ. Here the CDR3 reads CASSFGQGNKFF.

The CDR3 protein is CATSRGGNGNTIYF. The CDR3 nucleotides read TGTGCCACCAGCAGGGGAGGGAACGGAAACACCATATATTTT. This chain uses TRBV15 with TRBJ1-3; D is ambiguous. The CDR3 has 14 residues. Germline loops: CDR1 LNHNV, CDR2 YYDKDF (reference sequence). V lost 3 bases, J lost 4 bases, and 10 bases lay in between.

CDR3 region: CASRFTSGASYEQYF. The DNA for the CDR3 is TGCGCCAGCAGATTTACTAGCGGGGCGTCCTACGAGCAGTACTTC. This chain joins TRBV5-1 and TRBJ2-7, with 10 bases that match TRBD2. The CDR3 runs 15 residues. With V trimmed by 5 bases and J by 1 base, 6 bases remained unmatched. Germline V gene sequence: CDR1 SGHRS, CDR2 YFSETQ.

This CDR3 reads CASSYRDRNSPLHF. CDR3 DNA: TGTGCCAGCAGTTACAGGGATCGAAATTCACCCCTCCACTTT. The chain links TRBV2 to TRBJ1-6, with a weak D call TRBD1 (6 bases). The CDR3 is made up of 14 amino acids. Looked up from germline, CDR1 is SNHLY and CDR2 is FYNNEI. Trimming removed 5 bases at V and 7 bases at J, with 12 bases between.

In the case of this clone: Additional DNA sequences in this sample encode the identical CDR3. This chain uses TRBV10-3 with TRBJ2-3, with 7 bases fitting TRBD1. Germline-derived CDR1 and CDR2 are ENHRY and SYGVKD. J was trimmed by 6 bases and V by 2 bases; bases with no gene match: 11. This CDR3 has 16 amino acids. The CDR3 sequence: CAISEGKGQSTDTQYF. Here the CDR3 DNA reads TGTGCCATCAGTGAGGGAAAGGGACAGTCCACCGATACGCAGTATTTT.

The V gene is TRBV19, the J gene TRBJ2-7; 8 nucleotides agree with TRBD1. The CDR3 has 13 amino acids. Unmatched junction bases numbered 1, after V lost 2 bases and J lost 4 bases. Germline V gene sequence: CDR1 LNHDA, CDR2 SQIVND (reference sequence). The CDR3 sequence: CASSINRGYEQYF. For the CDR3, the DNA is TGTGCCAGTAGTATAAACAGGGGGTACGAGCAGTACTTC.

The chain recombines TRBV7-9 with TRBJ1-4; a weak D match, TRBD1 (5 bases). The CDR3 loop spans 13 amino acids. CDR1 and CDR2 from the germline V gene are SEHNR and FQNEAQ (reference sequence). The ends were cut back, 1 base at V and 8 bases at J, with 8 bases in the middle. As DNA, the CDR3 is TGTGCCAGCAGCTTAGTAGGGGTAGAAAAACTGTTTTTT. Its translation is CASSLVGVEKLFF.

Of note for this clone: Mismatch with germline at one junction end may stem from a read error. The V gene is TRBV7-9, the J gene TRBJ2-3; 8 nucleotides line up with TRBD2. CDR3 length equals 16 residues. Germline loops: CDR1 SEHNR, CDR2 FQNEAQ (reference sequence). Written as DNA, the CDR3 is TGTTCCAGCAGCTTAGCTACTAGCGGAGACACAGATACGCAGTATTTT. It specifies CSSSLATSGDTDTQYF.

This clone was recorded once. This chain uses TRBV7-6 with TRBJ2-5; 7 bases map to TRBD2. Looked up from germline, CDR1 is SGHVS and CDR2 is FNYEAQ. The CDR3 extends over 15 amino acids. With V trimmed by 7 bases and J by 1 base, 9 bases remained unmatched. The CDR3 protein is CASNGGRAIQETQYF. DNA for the CDR3: TGTGCCAGCAACGGGGGGAGGGCCATCCAAGAGACCCAGTACTTC.

The J gene is TRBJ2-7, the V gene TRBV5-1; D uncertain. The V and J ends lost 3 bases and 0 bases respectively, with 7 bases between them. The CDR3 covers 13 residues. The germline V gene encodes CDR1 SGHRS and CDR2 YFSETQ. The CDR3 DNA follows: TGCGCCAGCAGCTCTCTGAGCTCCTACGAGCAGTACTTC. It encodes CASSSLSSYEQYF.

This chain joins TRBV6-1 and TRBJ1-5, with a possible D match to TRBD1 (6 bases). The CDR3 totals 14 residues. V shed 6 bases and J shed 7 bases, with 16 bases lying between them. The germline gives CDR1 MNHNS, CDR2 SASEGT. The CDR3 DNA reads as TGTGCCAGCAGGCGCCAGGGGAGTTACCAGCCCCAGCATTTT. Amino acid sequence: CASRRQGSYQPQHF.

This clone was counted a few times. At one end, the junction sequence differs from germline, possibly due to a read error. The rearrangement links TRBV7-9 to TRBJ2-5; 9 bases map to TRBD1. The J call is doubtful: the DNA matches TRBJ2-7 better. CDR1 is SEHNR and CDR2 is FQNEAQ in the germline V gene (reference sequence). This CDR3 is built from 16 residues. Here the CDR3 DNA reads TGTTCCAGCAGCTTATACCAACCGGGACAGGGCTACGAGCAGTACTTC. Amino acid sequence: CSSSLYQPGQGYEQYF.

The genes are TRBV14 and TRBJ1-3; 9 positions agree with TRBD1. V shed 4 bases, J shed 2 bases, and the junction held 6 bases outside the gene matches. Looked up from germline, CDR1 is SGHDN and CDR2 is FVKESK. This CDR3 is built from 16 residues. The CDR3 loop is CASSRLGDRAGNTIYF. In DNA form, the CDR3 reads TGTGCCAGCAGCCGACTAGGGGACAGGGCTGGAAACACCATATATTTT. Looking up the rest from reference TRBV14 and TRBJ1-3 gives the full variable domain: EAGVTQFPSHSVIEKGQTVTLRCDPISGHDNLYWYRRVMGKEIKFLLHFVKESKQDESGMPNNRFLAERTGGTYSTLKVQPAELEDSGVYFCASSRLGDRAGNTIYFGEGSWLTVV.

As regards this clone: This same CDR3 is encoded by further DNA sequences in the sample. The V and J genes are TRBV27 and TRBJ1-4, with a weak D call TRBD1 (5 bases). Looked up from germline, CDR1 is MNHEY and CDR2 is SMNVEV (reference sequence). With 6 bases removed from V and 8 bases from J, the gap between germline ends came to 22 bases. This CDR3 has 16 amino acids. The DNA of the CDR3 is TGTGCCAGCAGGCTCACTGACCGGGGGTATCGGGAAAAACTGTTTTTT. Translated: CASRLTDRGYREKLFF.

The chain links TRBV2 to TRBJ2-7; 9 bases are a match to TRBD1. CDR3 length: 14 amino acids. Germline-derived CDR1 and CDR2 are SNHLY and FYNNEI. Trimming took 2 bases from V and 3 from J; bases not matched to a gene: 2. The CDR3 nucleotides are TGTGCCAGCAGTGAACTGGGACAGGGCTACGAGCAGTACTTC. Translating it yields CASSELGQGYEQYF.

The CDR3 loop reads CAWRFTANTEAFF. The CDR3 bases are TGTGCCTGGAGGTTCACAGCGAACACTGAAGCTTTCTTT. The chain links TRBV30 to TRBJ1-1; D call uncertain. The germline V gene encodes CDR1 GTSNPN and CDR2 SVGIG (reference sequence). The CDR3 extends over 13 amino acids. Trimming removed 3 bases at V and 1 base at J, with 9 bases between.

This chain connects TRBV5-5 to TRBJ2-7; 11 bases fit TRBD1. Germline CDR1 is SGHKS and CDR2 is YYEKEE (reference sequence). This CDR3 comprises 15 residues. The V and J ends lost 4 bases and 4 bases, in that order; junction bases with no gene match: 7. The CDR3 loop reads CASSPRTGGTYEQYF. The DNA for the CDR3 is TGTGCCAGCAGCCCCCGGACAGGGGGCACTTACGAGCAGTACTTC.

The V call is TRBV19, the J call TRBJ2-3; possibly TRBD1 for D (6 bases). V lost 4 bases, J lost 3 bases, and 11 bases lay in between. The V gene's germline CDR1 is LNHDA and CDR2 SQIVND (reference sequence). The CDR3 has 14 amino acids. In nucleotides, the CDR3 is TGTGCCAGTAGTAGACAGGTTCTAACAGATACGCAGTATTTT. Translation: CASSRQVLTDTQYF.